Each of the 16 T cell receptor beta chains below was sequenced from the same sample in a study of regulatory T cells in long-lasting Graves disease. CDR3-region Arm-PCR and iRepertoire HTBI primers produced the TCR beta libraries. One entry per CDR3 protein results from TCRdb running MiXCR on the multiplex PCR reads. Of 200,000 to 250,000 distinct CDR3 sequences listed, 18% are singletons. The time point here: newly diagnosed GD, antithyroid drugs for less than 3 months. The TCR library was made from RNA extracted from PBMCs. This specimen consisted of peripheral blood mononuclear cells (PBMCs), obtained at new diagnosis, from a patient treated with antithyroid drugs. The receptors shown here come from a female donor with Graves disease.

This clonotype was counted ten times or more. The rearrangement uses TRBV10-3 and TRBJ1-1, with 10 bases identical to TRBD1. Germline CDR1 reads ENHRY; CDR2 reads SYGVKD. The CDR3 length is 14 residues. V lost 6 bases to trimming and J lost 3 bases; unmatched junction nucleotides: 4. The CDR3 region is CAIRTGGRDTEAFF. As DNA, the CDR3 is TGTGCCATCAGGACAGGGGGCAGGGACACTGAAGCTTTCTTT.

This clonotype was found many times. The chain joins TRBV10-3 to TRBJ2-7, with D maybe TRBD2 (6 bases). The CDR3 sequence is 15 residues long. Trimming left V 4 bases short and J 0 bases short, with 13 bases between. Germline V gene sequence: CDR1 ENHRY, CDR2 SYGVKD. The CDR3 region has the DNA TGTGCCATCAGTGGGAGGGCGGGATTCTCCTACGAGCAGTACTTC. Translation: CAISGRAGFSYEQYF.

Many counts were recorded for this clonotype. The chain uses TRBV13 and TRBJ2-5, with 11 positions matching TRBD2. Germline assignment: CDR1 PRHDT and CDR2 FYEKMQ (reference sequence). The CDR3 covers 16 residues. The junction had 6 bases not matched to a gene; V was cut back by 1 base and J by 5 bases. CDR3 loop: CASSLELAGARETQYF. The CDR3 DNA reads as TGTGCCAGCAGCTTAGAACTAGCGGGAGCCCGGGAGACCCAGTACTTC.

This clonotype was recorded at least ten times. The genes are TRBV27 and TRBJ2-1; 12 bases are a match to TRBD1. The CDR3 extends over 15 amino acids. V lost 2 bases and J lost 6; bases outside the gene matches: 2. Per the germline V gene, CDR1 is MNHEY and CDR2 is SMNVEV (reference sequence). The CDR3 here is CASSLGTGGGNEQFF. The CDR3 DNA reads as TGTGCCAGCAGTTTAGGGACAGGGGGCGGCAATGAGCAGTTCTTC.

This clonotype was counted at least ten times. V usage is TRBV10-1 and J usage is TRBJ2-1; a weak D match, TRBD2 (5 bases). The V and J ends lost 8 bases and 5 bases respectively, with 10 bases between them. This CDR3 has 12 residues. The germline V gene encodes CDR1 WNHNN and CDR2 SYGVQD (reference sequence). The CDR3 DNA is TGCGCCAGCGGACTGCCAAACAATGAGCAGTTCTTC. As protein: CASGLPNNEQFF.

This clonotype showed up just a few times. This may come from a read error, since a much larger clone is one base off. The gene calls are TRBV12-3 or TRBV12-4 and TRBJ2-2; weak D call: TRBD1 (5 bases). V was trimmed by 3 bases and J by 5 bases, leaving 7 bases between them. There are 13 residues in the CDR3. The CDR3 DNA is TGTGCCAGCAGTTTCAGGGTAACCGGGGAGCTGTTTTTT. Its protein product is CASSFRVTGELFF.

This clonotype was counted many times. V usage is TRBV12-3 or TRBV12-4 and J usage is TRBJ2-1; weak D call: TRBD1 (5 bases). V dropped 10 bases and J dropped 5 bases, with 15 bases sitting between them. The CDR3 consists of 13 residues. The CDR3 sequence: CATRGHLDNEQFF. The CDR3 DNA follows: TGTGCCACCCGCGGACATCTAGACAATGAGCAGTTCTTC.

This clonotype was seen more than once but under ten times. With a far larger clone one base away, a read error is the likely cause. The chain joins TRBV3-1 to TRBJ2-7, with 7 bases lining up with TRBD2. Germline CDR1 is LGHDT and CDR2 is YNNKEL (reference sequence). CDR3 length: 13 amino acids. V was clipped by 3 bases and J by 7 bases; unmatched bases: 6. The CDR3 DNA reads TGTGCCAGCAGCCAGCGGGAGCGCGATGAGCAGTACTTC. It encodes CASSQRERDEQYF.

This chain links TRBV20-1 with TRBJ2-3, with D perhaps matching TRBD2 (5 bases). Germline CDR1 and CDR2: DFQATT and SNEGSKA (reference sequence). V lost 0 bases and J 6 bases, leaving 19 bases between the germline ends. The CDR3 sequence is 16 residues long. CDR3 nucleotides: TGCAGTGCTAGAGATACGGTAGCCCCAGGCGGGGATACGCAGTATTTT. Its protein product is CSARDTVAPGGDTQYF.

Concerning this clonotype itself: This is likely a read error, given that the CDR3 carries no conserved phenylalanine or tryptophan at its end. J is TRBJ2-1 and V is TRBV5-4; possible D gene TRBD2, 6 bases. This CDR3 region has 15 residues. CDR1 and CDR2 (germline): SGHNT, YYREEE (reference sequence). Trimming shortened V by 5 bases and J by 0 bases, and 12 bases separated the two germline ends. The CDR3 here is CASSLSGSSYNEQFV. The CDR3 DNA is TGTGCCAGCAGTTTATCCGGGAGCTCCTACAATGAGCAGTTCGTC.

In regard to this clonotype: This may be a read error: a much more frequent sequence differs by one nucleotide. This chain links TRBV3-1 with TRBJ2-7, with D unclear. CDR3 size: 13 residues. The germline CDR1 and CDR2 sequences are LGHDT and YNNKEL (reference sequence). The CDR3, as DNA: TGTGCCAGCAGCCTAAATACACGGTACGAGCTGTACTTC. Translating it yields CASSLNTRYELYF.

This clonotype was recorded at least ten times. The DNA for the CDR3 is TGTGCCAGCAGTTTAGAGGTCAGGGTAGTCGGGGTCGAGCAGTTCTTC. It is translated as CASSLEVRVVGVEQFF. V and J are TRBV12-3 or TRBV12-4 and TRBJ2-1; D tentatively reads TRBD1 or TRBD2 (5 bases each). The CDR3 has 16 amino acids. Trimming left V 1 base short and J 10 bases short, with 20 bases between.

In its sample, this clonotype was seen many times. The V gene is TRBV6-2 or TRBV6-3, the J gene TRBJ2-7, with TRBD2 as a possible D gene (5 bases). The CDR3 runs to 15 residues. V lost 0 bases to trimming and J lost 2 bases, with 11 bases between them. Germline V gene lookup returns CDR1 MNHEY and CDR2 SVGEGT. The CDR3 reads CASSYSRTHAYEQYF. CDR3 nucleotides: TGTGCCAGCAGTTACTCAAGGACTCACGCCTACGAGCAGTACTTC.

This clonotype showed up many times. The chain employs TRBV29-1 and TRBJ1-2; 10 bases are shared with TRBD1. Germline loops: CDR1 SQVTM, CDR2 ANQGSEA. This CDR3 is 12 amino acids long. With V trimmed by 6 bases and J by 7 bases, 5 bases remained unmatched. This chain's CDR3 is CSVGDRGGGYTF. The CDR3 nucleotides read TGCAGCGTAGGGGACAGGGGAGGTGGCTACACCTTC.

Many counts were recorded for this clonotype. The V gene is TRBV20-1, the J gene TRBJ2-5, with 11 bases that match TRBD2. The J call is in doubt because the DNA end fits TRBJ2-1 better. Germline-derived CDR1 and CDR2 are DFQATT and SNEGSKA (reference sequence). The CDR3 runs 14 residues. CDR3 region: CSARSGRALNEQFF. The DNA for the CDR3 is TGCAGTGCTCGTAGCGGGAGGGCCCTCAATGAGCAGTTCTTC.

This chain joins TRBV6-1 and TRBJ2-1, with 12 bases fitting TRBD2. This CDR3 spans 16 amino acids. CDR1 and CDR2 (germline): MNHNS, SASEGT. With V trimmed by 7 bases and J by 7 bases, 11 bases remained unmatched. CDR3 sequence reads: CASTLRTSGIVNEQFF. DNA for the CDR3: TGTGCCAGCACCCTTAGGACTAGCGGGATTGTTAATGAGCAGTTCTTC.